Sequencing of this TCR beta chain was carried out in a study of blood T cell repertoires in COVID-19. Here immunoSEQ multiplex PCR was the method, and the copy in TCRdb shows in-frame clones only, minus some. Of about 240,000 clones in the sample, around 90% were seen once. V gave up 4 bases and J gave up 5 bases, with 14 bases separating them. Germline V gene data show CDR1 as SGHDN and CDR2 as FVKESK. The CDR3 is 14 residues long. Sequenced sample: peripheral blood. This clonotype was sampled from a man in his 60s who had recovered from COVID-19. V usage is TRBV14 and J usage is TRBJ2-5, with a possible D match to TRBD2 (5 bases). For the CDR3, the DNA is TGTGCCAGCAGCCGCCTTGCGGGCCCGGAGACCCAGTACTTC. This sequence encodes CASSRLAGPETQYF.